The 30 T cell receptor beta chains given below trace back to one sample, sequenced in a study of low-dose radiotherapy and immunotherapy resistance in tumors. This sample's time point: after trial treatment. Treatment: LDRT plus nivolumab, ipilimumab, low-dose cyclophosphamide and aspirin (RACIN trial). Covering alpha and beta chains, TRAV- and TRBV-specific primers were used for the first-strand cDNA. Amplification of TCRs used a constant-region primer and V-primer adapter for approximately 18 PCR cycles. A single record per CDR3 protein comes from TCRdb applying MiXCR to the reads. Of about 58,000 distinct CDR3 sequences in the sample, approximately 22% were seen once. Sequencing was performed on PBMCs, taken after low-dose radiotherapy plus immunotherapy. Source of these receptors: a male donor with prostate cancer.

In the case of this clonotype: One base separates it from a far larger clone, so it is likely a read error. The rearrangement uses TRBV9 and TRBJ2-7; the match to TRBD2 covers 8 bases. Germline CDR1 and CDR2: SGDLS and YYNGEE. This CDR3 has 15 amino acids. The CDR3 sequence: CATSREGLEGSEQYF. In DNA form, the CDR3 reads TGTGCCACCAGCAGAGAGGGACTAGAGGGAAGCGAGCAGTACTTC.

This clonotype was picked up many times. The V call is TRBV6-2 or TRBV6-3, the J call TRBJ1-1, with D unresolved. The V end was cut by 4 bases, the J end by 5 bases, with 17 bases between. The CDR3 consists of 15 residues. Germline CDR1 MNHEY, CDR2 SVGEGT. The CDR3 nucleotides are TGTGCCAGCAGTTTCTCGTCTGGAGCTGTAACTGAAGCTTTCTTT. Translation gives CASSFSSGAVTEAFF.

This clonotype was observed many times. V gene TRBV27 combines with J gene TRBJ2-7, with 9 bases identical to TRBD1. J lost 5 bases, V lost 6 bases, and 8 bases had no gene match. CDR3 length: 14 amino acids. From germline, CDR1 is MNHEY and CDR2 SMNVEV (reference sequence). The CDR3 DNA reads as TGTGCCAGCAGCCCCGGGACAGGGCCCCACGAGCAGTACTTC. This sequence encodes CASSPGTGPHEQYF.

This clonotype was observed at least ten times. The gene calls are TRBV4-1 and TRBJ2-2; the D gene is possibly TRBD2 (6 bases). Germline V gene sequence: CDR1 MGHRA, CDR2 YSYEKL. The CDR3 runs to 13 residues. Trimming stripped 5 bases from V and 6 bases from J, with 10 bases between. The CDR3 sequence is CASSAGSPGELFF. CDR3 in DNA: TGCGCCAGCAGCGCCGGGAGCCCCGGGGAGCTGTTTTTT.

The genes are TRBV5-1 and TRBJ2-7; a possible D gene is TRBD2 (5 bases). CDR1 SGHRS and CDR2 YFSETQ come from the germline V gene. With 4 bases removed from V and 2 bases from J, the gap between germline ends came to 10 bases. The CDR3 is made up of 13 amino acids. In nucleotides, the CDR3 is TGCGCCAGCAGCGTCGACGGGACCTACGAGCAGTACTTC. Its protein is CASSVDGTYEQYF.

As for this clonotype: A read error is the likely source, as a far larger clone sits one nucleotide away. The V call is TRBV5-6, the J call TRBJ2-7; D might be TRBD2 (7 bases). V was clipped by 4 bases and J by 7 bases, with 18 bases between them. CDR1 and CDR2 from the germline V gene are SGHDT and YYEEEE. The CDR3 is 14 amino acids. The CDR3 here is CASSTGGSYNEQYF. The CDR3 DNA reads as TGTGCCAGCAGCACGGGGGGCTCCTACAATGAGCAGTACTTC.

In its sample, this clonotype was seen many times. CDR3 bases: TGTGCCAGCAGCCCCCTAGCGGGGCAATTCTCCGGGGAGCTGTTTTTT. It codes for CASSPLAGQFSGELFF. The chain links TRBV5-5 to TRBJ2-2; 9 bases map to TRBD2. Unmatched junction bases numbered 10, after V lost 4 bases and J lost 6 bases. The CDR3 consists of 16 residues. CDR1 and CDR2 (germline): SGHKS, YYEKEE (reference sequence).

The table lists this clonotype with many counts. The V call is TRBV12-3 or TRBV12-4, the J call TRBJ2-1, with TRBD2 matching 12 bases. Trimming cost V 1 base and J 7 bases; bases outside gene matches: 8. The CDR3 runs 17 residues. The CDR3 DNA reads as TGTGCCAGCAGTTTAGTCTTACTAGCGGGAGGCTCAAATGAGCAGTTCTTC. It codes for CASSLVLLAGGSNEQFF.

As regards this clonotype: This likely traces to a read error, being one base from a far larger clone. The rearrangement joins TRBV5-1 to TRBJ2-7; 7 nucleotides line up with TRBD1. The V and J ends lost 0 bases and 7 bases, in that order; junction bases with no gene match: 10. The CDR3 is 15 amino acids. CDR1 SGHRS and CDR2 YFSETQ come from the germline V gene. CDR3 sequence (DNA): TGCGCCAGCAGCTTGGGTTATCTAGGGGGCAATGAGCAGTACTTC. It codes for CASSLGYLGGNEQYF.

As regards this clonotype: A far larger clone is one base from this, pointing to a likely read error. This chain connects TRBV1 to TRBJ1-6; the table assigns TRBD1, which was not confirmed against the DNA. TRBV1 is a recognized pseudogene. The CDR3 is 18 residues long. DNA of the CDR3: TGTGCCAGCAGCCTGGAAACAGGGGCAAACTCCTATAATTCACCCCTCCACTTT. Residues: CASSLETGANSYNSPLHF.

The sample holds many counts of this clonotype. This chain links TRBV29-1 with TRBJ1-5, with D perhaps TRBD1 (5 bases). The CDR3 consists of 13 residues. Germline CDR1 is SQVTM and CDR2 is ANQGSEA. V shed 7 bases and J shed 4 bases, with 14 bases lying between them. This chain's CDR3 is CSAQGTGNQPQHF. In nucleotides, the CDR3 is TGCAGCGCCCAAGGGACGGGGAATCAGCCCCAGCATTTT.

Worth noting for this clonotype: A far larger clone differs by one base, so this is likely a read error. The genes are TRBV6-2 or TRBV6-3 and TRBJ2-5; 10 nucleotides agree with TRBD2. CDR3 length equals 18 residues. Germline loops: CDR1 MNHEY, CDR2 SVGEGT. Trimming cost V 5 bases and J 11 bases; bases outside gene matches: 23. The CDR3 DNA follows: TGTGCCAGCAGTGAATTGCTAGCGGGAGTGCTGAAGAGTAATGAGCAGTACTTC. Residues: CASSELLAGVLKSNEQYF.

This clonotype was observed a handful of times. The V call is TRBV12-3 or TRBV12-4, the J call TRBJ1-4, with 10 bases matching TRBD1. This CDR3 is 14 amino acids long. Trimming took 5 bases from V and 7 from J; bases not matched to a gene: 4. The CDR3 bases are TGTGCCAGCAGTCTTCGGGACAGGGGTGAAAAACTGTTTTTT. Translating it yields CASSLRDRGEKLFF.

This clonotype is medium-sized (0.01 to 0.1%). The CDR3 DNA reads TGTGCCAGCACCACGCGTGTGGGGGGCACAGATACGCAGTATTTT. Its translation is CASTTRVGGTDTQYF. This chain links TRBV5-5 with TRBJ2-3; D is possibly TRBD1 or TRBD2 (5 bases each). V shed 6 bases and J shed 1 base, with 15 bases lying between them. The germline CDR1 and CDR2 sequences are SGHKS and YYEKEE (reference sequence). CDR3 length: 15 residues.

About this clonotype itself: This sequence may be a read error, since a much larger clone differs from it by one base. This chain links TRBV2 with TRBJ2-5; tentative D call: TRBD2 (6 bases). Germline V gene sequence: CDR1 SNHLY, CDR2 FYNNEI. The V end lost 5 bases, the J end lost 10 bases, and 14 bases lay between the germline ends. There are 12 residues in the CDR3. CDR3 nucleotide sequence: TGTGCCAGCAGTCGACTAGTGGCGATCCAGTACTTC. Translation: CASSRLVAIQYF.

This clonotype was seen many times. V usage is TRBV7-9 and J usage is TRBJ1-2, with TRBD1 matching over 7 bases. Germline loops: CDR1 SEHNR, CDR2 FQNEAQ (reference sequence). Losses at the gene ends were 5 bases for V and 6 bases for J; bases not matched to a gene: 9. This CDR3 is 14 amino acids long. The CDR3 loop is CASSRQGGVDGYTF. In DNA, the CDR3 is TGTGCCAGCAGCCGACAGGGCGGCGTGGATGGCTACACCTTC.

This clonotype was counted at least ten times. The junction differs from germline at one of its ends, possibly a read error. The rearrangement joins TRBV2 to TRBJ2-5; D is unclear. The CDR3 spans 11 residues. Germline lookup yields CDR1 SNHLY and CDR2 FYNNEI. The DNA of the CDR3 is TGTGCCACCAGTTTCCCAGAGACCCAGTACTTC. Its translation is CATSFPETQYF.

Of note for this clonotype: This likely reflects a read error, since a far larger clone is one base away. This chain joins TRBV7-3 and TRBJ2-1; 8 bases are shared with TRBD2. Germline assignment: CDR1 SGHTA and CDR2 FQGTGA. The CDR3 is made up of 15 amino acids. J was trimmed by 8 bases and V by 1 base; bases with no gene match: 7. CDR3 in amino acids: CASSLSGGRFDEQFF. In DNA, the CDR3 is TGTGCCAGCAGCTTAAGTGGCGGGAGGTTCGATGAGCAGTTCTTC.

The sample holds many counts of this clonotype. The chain has TRBV6-5 and TRBJ1-2; D perhaps matches TRBD1 (5 bases). The CDR3 contains 15 residues. Germline V gene lookup returns CDR1 MNHEY and CDR2 SVGAGI. Trimming removed 5 bases from V and 4 bases from J, with 17 bases in between. The CDR3 reads CASSPGARQGYGYTF. Written as DNA, the CDR3 is TGTGCCAGCAGTCCGGGAGCCCGGCAGGGCTATGGCTACACCTTC.

A word on this clonotype: A far larger clone is one nucleotide away, so this likely arose from a read error. This chain joins TRBV11-3 and TRBJ2-7, with TRBD2 matching 10 bases. Germline lookup yields CDR1 SGHNT and CDR2 YENEEA. The CDR3 has 14 amino acids. CDR3 protein: CASSLAGGGYEQYF. DNA of the CDR3: TGTGCCAGCAGTTTAGCGGGGGGAGGGTATGAGCAGTACTTC.

Regarding this clonotype: One base separates it from a far larger clone, so it is likely a read error. This rearrangement joins TRBV12-3 or TRBV12-4 to TRBJ2-4; D possibly corresponds to TRBD1 (5 bases). The V end lost 4 bases, the J end lost 13 bases, and 17 bases lay between the germline ends. This CDR3 region has 13 residues. CDR3 nucleotide sequence: TGTGCCAGCAGTTCCCAGGGTTACAATGAGCAGTACTTC. Protein sequence: CASSSQGYNEQYF.

This clonotype was found many times. The chain recombines TRBV7-2 with TRBJ2-5; a possible D gene is TRBD1 (5 bases). The CDR3 is 14 residues long. Trimming left V 3 bases short and J 1 base short, with 9 bases between. Germline V CDR1 and CDR2: SGHTA, FQGNSA. The CDR3 nucleotides are TGTGCCAGCAGCTTGTCAGGGATCCAAGAGACCCAGTACTTC. This translates into CASSLSGIQETQYF.

The chain employs TRBV7-2 and TRBJ1-6, with 9 bases matching TRBD1. This CDR3 spans 16 amino acids. Germline CDR1 reads SGHTA; CDR2 reads FQGNSA. After removal of 5 bases from V and 5 bases from J, the junction contained 7 bases not matched to a gene. CDR3 coding DNA: TGTGCCAGCAGCGCACGGACAGGGGCCCATAATTCACCCCTCCACTTT. Encoded protein: CASSARTGAHNSPLHF.

The table lists this clonotype with many counts. The gene calls are TRBV20-1 and TRBJ2-7, with TRBD2 matching over 11 bases. V trimming: 5 bases; J trimming: 4 bases; junction bases outside the gene matches: 13. Germline V gene lookup returns CDR1 DFQATT and CDR2 SNEGSKA (reference sequence). CDR3 size: 16 residues. In DNA form, the CDR3 reads TGCAGTGCTCCGGATATAGCGGGGGGGCTACCATACGAGCAGTACTTC. Translated: CSAPDIAGGLPYEQYF.

As to this clonotype: A far larger clone lies a single base away; this is likely a read error. The V and J genes are TRBV3-1 and TRBJ2-1, with TRBD2 identical over 11 bases. Germline-derived CDR1 and CDR2 are LGHDT and YNNKEL (reference sequence). The CDR3 consists of 15 residues. The CDR3 sequence is CASSLAGGAPETQSF. Here the CDR3 DNA reads TGTGCCAGCAGCCTAGCGGGGGGGGCTCCGGAGACCCAGTCCTTC.

Ten or more counts support this clonotype. V usage is TRBV7-2 and J usage is TRBJ2-7; D might be TRBD1 (5 bases). Trimming removed 4 bases from V and 4 bases from J, with 11 bases in between. This CDR3 is 13 amino acids long. Per germline, CDR1 SGHTA and CDR2 FQGNSA. CDR3 in amino acids: CASSWGYRYEQYF. CDR3 DNA sequence: TGTGCCAGCAGCTGGGGCTATCGGTACGAGCAGTACTTC.

This clonotype was counted a few times. V usage is TRBV7-9 and J usage is TRBJ2-5; 12 positions agree with TRBD2. V dropped 4 bases and J dropped 2; count of bases not matched to a gene: 8. The germline V gene encodes CDR1 SEHNR and CDR2 FQNEAQ (reference sequence). This CDR3 region has 17 residues. CDR3 DNA sequence: TGTGCCAGCAGCTCCCCGACTAGCGGGGGCTTTCAAGAGACCCAGTACTTC. Protein product: CASSSPTSGGFQETQYF. The variable domain in full, completed from reference TRBV7-9 and TRBJ2-5, reads DTGVSQNPRHKITKRGQNVTFRCDPISEHNRLYWYRQTLGQGPEFLTYFQNEAQLEKSRLLSDRFSAERPKGSFSTLEIQRTEQGDSAMYLCASSSPTSGGFQETQYFGPGTRLLVL.

Within the sample, this clonotype is medium-sized. The rearrangement joins TRBV9 to TRBJ2-1, with D perhaps given as TRBD1 or TRBD2 (6 bases each). V shed 0 bases and J shed 10 bases, with 11 bases lying between them. The germline V gene has CDR1 SGDLS and CDR2 YYNGEE. The CDR3 extends over 13 amino acids. As DNA, the CDR3 is TGTGCCAGCAGCGTAGTCGAAGGGGGGGAGCAGTTCTTC. Its translation: CASSVVEGGEQFF.

This clonotype was recorded many times. The V call is TRBV4-1, the J call TRBJ2-1, with 7 nucleotides matching TRBD1. The CDR3 runs to 14 residues. CDR1 and CDR2 from the germline V gene are MGHRA and YSYEKL. J gave up 7 bases and V 2 bases, and 5 bases lay outside the gene matches. The CDR3 sequence: CASSQPDRRNEQFF. DNA of the CDR3: TGCGCCAGCAGCCAACCGGACAGGCGGAATGAGCAGTTCTTC.

At least ten counts were recorded for this clonotype. The CDR3 bases are TGTGCCAGCAGCTTGTCTGGGACAGTCTATGGCTACACCTTC. It codes for CASSLSGTVYGYTF. This chain links TRBV5-5 with TRBJ1-2; 7 bases agree with TRBD1. The V gene end was trimmed by 1 base and the J gene end by 4 bases; junction bases not matched to a gene: 4. The CDR3 covers 14 residues. The germline gives CDR1 SGHKS, CDR2 YYEKEE (reference sequence).